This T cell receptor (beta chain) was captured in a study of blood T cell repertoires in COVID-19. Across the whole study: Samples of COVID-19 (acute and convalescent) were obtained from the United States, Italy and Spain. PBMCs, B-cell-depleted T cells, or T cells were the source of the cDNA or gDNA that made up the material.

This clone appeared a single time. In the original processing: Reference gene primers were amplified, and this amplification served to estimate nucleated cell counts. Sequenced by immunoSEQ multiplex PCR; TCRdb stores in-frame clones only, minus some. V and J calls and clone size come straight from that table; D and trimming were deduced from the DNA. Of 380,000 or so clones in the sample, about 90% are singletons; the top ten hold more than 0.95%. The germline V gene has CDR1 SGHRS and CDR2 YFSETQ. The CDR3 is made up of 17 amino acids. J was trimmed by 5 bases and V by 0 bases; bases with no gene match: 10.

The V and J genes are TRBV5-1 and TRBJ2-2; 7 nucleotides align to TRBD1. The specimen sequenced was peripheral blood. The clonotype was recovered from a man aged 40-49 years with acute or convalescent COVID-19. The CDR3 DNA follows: TGCGCCAGCAGCTTGGCCTTTGGGACAGATCGTACCGGGGAGCTGTTTTTT. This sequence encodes CASSLAFGTDRTGELFF.